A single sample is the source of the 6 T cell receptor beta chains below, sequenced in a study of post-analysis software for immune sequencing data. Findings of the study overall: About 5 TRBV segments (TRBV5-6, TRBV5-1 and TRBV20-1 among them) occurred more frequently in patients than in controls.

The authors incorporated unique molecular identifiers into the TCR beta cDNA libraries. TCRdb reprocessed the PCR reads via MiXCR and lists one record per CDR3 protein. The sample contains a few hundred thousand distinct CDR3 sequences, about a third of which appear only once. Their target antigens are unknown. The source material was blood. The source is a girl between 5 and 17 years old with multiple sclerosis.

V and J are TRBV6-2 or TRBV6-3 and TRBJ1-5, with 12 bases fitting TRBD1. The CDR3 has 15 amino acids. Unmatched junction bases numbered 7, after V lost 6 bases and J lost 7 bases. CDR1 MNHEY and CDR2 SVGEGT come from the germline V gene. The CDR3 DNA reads TGTGCCAGCAGCCCCGGGACAGGGGGCTGCCAGCCCCAGCATTTT. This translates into CASSPGTGGCQPQHF.

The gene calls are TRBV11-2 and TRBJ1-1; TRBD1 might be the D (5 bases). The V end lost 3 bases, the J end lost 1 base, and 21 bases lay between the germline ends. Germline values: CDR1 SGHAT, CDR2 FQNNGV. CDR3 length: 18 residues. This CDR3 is CASSLGGLLKGGNTEAFF. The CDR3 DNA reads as TGTGCCAGCAGCTTGGGGGGACTTCTTAAGGGTGGGAACACTGAAGCTTTCTTT.

The CDR3 DNA reads as TGTGCCAGCAGCTTACCCAAGGGGAGCTCCTACGAGCAGTACTTC. Translating it yields CASSLPKGSSYEQYF. This chain links TRBV7-9 with TRBJ2-7; D might be TRBD1 or TRBD2, each matching 5 bases. Germline V lookup: CDR1 SEHNR, CDR2 FQNEAQ (reference sequence). Between the trimmed V and J ends, which lost 2 bases and 0 bases, there was a span of 11 bases. This CDR3 region has 15 residues.

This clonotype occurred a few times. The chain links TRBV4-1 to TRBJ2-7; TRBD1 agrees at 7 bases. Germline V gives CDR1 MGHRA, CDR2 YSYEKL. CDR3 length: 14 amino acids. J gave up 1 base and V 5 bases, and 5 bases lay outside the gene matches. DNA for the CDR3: TGCGCCAGCAGCACCCGGACAGGTTCCTACGAGCAGTACTTC. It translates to CASSTRTGSYEQYF.

The CDR3 DNA follows: TGTGCCAGCAGTTATAGTAGGGCTTGGACAGCCGGGGCTGAAGCTTTCTTT. Its protein product is CASSYSRAWTAGAEAFF. V usage is TRBV6-5 and J usage is TRBJ1-1, with TRBD1 as a possible D gene (6 bases). Trimming left V 3 bases short and J 6 bases short, with 23 bases between. The CDR3 runs 17 residues. Germline CDR1 reads MNHEY; CDR2 reads SVGAGI.

The CDR3 loop reads CASRNSMNTEAFF. CDR3 DNA: TGTGCCAGCAGGAATTCAATGAACACTGAAGCTTTCTTT. This rearrangement joins TRBV12-3 or TRBV12-4 to TRBJ1-1; D not certain. Trimming stripped 6 bases from V and 0 bases from J, with 8 bases between. The CDR3 totals 13 residues.